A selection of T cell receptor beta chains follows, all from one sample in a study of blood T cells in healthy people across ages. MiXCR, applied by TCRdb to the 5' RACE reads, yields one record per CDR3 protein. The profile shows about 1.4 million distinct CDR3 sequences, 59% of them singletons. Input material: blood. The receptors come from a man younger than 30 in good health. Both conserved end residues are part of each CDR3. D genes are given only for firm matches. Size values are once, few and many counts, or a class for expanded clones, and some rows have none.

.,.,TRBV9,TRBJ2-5,TGTGCCAGCAGCCCCGACCCGGCGGGAAGAGAGACCCAGTACTTC,CASSPDPAGRETQYF
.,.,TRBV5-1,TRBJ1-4,TGCGCCAGCAGCCCAACCCATGGTACCGAAAAACTGTTTTTT,CASSPTHGTEKLFF
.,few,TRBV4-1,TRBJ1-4,TGCGCCAGCAGGCAGACGGGAATTGGGGATGAAAAACTGTTTTTT,CASRQTGIGDEKLFF
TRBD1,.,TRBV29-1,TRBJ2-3,TGCAGCGTCGATCAGACAGGGGCAGATACGCAGTATTTT,CSVDQTGADTQYF
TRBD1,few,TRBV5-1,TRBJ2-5,TGCGCCAGCAGCTTCGGACAGGGGGCGGAGGAGCAGTACTTC,CASSFGQGAEEQYF
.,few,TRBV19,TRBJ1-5,TGTGCCAGTAGTACAAGAGGGGTAAGGGATCAGCCCCAGCATTTT,CASSTRGVRDQPQHF
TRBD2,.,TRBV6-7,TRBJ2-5,TGTGCCGGGGATCTAGCGGGGGACACCCTGCGAGAGACCCAGTACTTC,CAGDLAGDTLRETQYF
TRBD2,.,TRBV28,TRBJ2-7,TGTGCCAGCAGTTTAACTAGCGGGGGGGCGGTCCACGAGCAGTACTTC,CASSLTSGGAVHEQYF
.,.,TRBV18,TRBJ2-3,TGTGCCAGCTCACAACTGCCGGCGTCTAGCACAGATACGCAGTATTTT,CASSQLPASSTDTQYF
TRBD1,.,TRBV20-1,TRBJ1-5,TGCAGTGCCAGAGGACAGGGGGCACAGCCCCAGCATTTT,CSARGQGAQPQHF
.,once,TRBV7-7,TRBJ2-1,TGTGCCAGCAGCTTAGGCCCAATGGGGAGCTCCTACAATGAGCAGTTCTTC,CASSLGPMGSSYNEQFF
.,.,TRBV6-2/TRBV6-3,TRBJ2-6,TGTGCCACCACCACGAGGCAGATGCTACTGGGTGGGGCCAACGTCCTGACTTTC,CATTTRQMLLGGANVLTF
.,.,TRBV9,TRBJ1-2,TGTGCCAGCAGCGTAGCGGGAGCCGGGAGCTACACCTTC,CASSVAGAGSYTF
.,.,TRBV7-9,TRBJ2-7,TGTGCCAGCAGCACCCCCGAAACCTACGAGCAGTACTTC,CASSTPETYEQYF
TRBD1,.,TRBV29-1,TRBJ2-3,TGCAGCGTTGAAGGACAGGGCAGACCAGATACGCAGTATTTT,CSVEGQGRPDTQYF
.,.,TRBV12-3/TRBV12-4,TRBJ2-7,TGTGCCAGCACCTCGAGGTCGGACGAGCAGTACTTC,CASTSRSDEQYF
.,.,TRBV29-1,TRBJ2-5,TGCAGCGTTATTCCATGGACGGTTGAGACCCAGTACTTC,CSVIPWTVETQYF
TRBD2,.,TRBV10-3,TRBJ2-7,TGTGCCGTTTCGGGGACTAGCTCTTCCTACGGGCAGTACTTC,CAVSGTSSSYGQYF
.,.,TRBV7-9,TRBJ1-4,TGTGCCAGCAGCTCCTCCATACTCGACCGAACAACTAATGAAAAACTGTTTTTT,CASSSSILDRTTNEKLFF
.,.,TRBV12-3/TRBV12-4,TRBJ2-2,TGTGCCAGCAACTACAGGACAAGAGACACCGGGGAGCTGTTTTTT,CASNYRTRDTGELFF
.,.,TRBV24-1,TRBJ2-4,TGTGTCCACCGGGAGACAGCCAAAAACATTCAGTACTTC,CVHRETAKNIQYF
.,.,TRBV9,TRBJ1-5,TGTGCCAGCAGCGCGTTGGACAGCGGACAGCCCCAGCATTTT,CASSALDSGQPQHF
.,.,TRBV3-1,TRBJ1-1,TGTGCCAGCAGCCAAGGCGGCACGAACACTGAAGCTTTCTTT,CASSQGGTNTEAFF
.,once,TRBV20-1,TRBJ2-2,TGCAGTGTGGGTACTTCGAACACCGGGGAGCTGTTTTTT,CSVGTSNTGELFF
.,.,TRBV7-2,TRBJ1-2,TGTGCCAGCAGCTTGGCCCCCGGGGCCTGGGATGGCTACACCTTC,CASSLAPGAWDGYTF
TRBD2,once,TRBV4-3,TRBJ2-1,TGCGCCAGCAGCCAAGGCGGGGGGCTTAATGAGCAGTTCTTC,CASSQGGGLNEQFF
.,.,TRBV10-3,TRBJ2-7,TGTGCCATCAGAGCTGGGAACGGAGGCTCCTACGAGCAGTACTTC,CAIRAGNGGSYEQYF
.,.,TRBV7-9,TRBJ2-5,TGTGCCAGCAGCGTAGTGGACGGTTCCGAGACCCAGTACTTC,CASSVVDGSETQYF
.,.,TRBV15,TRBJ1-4,TGTGCCACCGGTAGGAGGGTTGGAGGTCCAACTAATGAAAAACTGTTTTTT,CATGRRVGGPTNEKLFF
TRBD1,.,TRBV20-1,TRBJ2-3,TGCAGTGCCGGCCCGGGGACAGGGGCAGATACGCAGTATTTT,CSAGPGTGADTQYF
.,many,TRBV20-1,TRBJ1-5,TGCAGTGCTAGATCGGGTCAGCCCCAGCATTTT,CSARSGQPQHF
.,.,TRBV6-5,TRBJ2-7,TGTGCCAGCACCGGACCGGGCAACTCATCAACCTACGAGCAGTACTTC,CASTGPGNSSTYEQYF
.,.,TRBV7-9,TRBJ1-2,TGTGCCAGCAGCTCAAGTTCTGGCTATGGCTACACCTTC,CASSSSSGYGYTF
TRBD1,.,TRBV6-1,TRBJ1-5,TGTGCCTCACACGGGACAGGGTTTCATCAGCCCCAGCATTTT,CASHGTGFHQPQHF
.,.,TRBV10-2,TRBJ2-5,TGCGCCAGCAGTGACCCAGGTTACCTTCAAGAGACCCAGTACTTC,CASSDPGYLQETQYF
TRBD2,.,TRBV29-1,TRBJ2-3,TGCAGCGTTGACAGTACTAGCGGTGCCAATTTTAGCACAGATACGCAGTATTTT,CSVDSTSGANFSTDTQYF
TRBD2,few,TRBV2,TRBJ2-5,TGTGCCAGCTCCATCTCCAGCGGGGGGGCTCGAGAGACCCAGTACTTC,CASSISSGGARETQYF
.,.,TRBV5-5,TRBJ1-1,TGTGCCAGCAACAACTACGCGCAGGGGTACACTGAAGCTTTCTTT,CASNNYAQGYTEAFF
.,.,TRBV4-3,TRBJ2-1,TGCGCCAGCAGCCAAGACCGCCCGGGGGTCTACAAGGAGCAGTTCTTC,CASSQDRPGVYKEQFF
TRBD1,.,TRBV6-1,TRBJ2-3,TGTGCCAGCAGTGATTCCGGACAGGGAACAGATACGCAGTATTTT,CASSDSGQGTDTQYF
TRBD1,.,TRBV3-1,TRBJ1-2,TGTGCCAGCAGCATCGACCTACAGGGGGCCGACTATGGCTACACCTTC,CASSIDLQGADYGYTF
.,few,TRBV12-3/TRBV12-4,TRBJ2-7,TGTGCCAGCAGTTTAGGAGGCCCCAGGGGCGAGCAGTACTTC,CASSLGGPRGEQYF
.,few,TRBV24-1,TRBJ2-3,TGTGCCACCCGGCGAGAGGGTACAGATACGCAGTATTTT,CATRREGTDTQYF
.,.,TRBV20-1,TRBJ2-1,TGCAGTGCTGGGGTCCTAGCGCTGAGCTCCTACAATGAGCAGTTCTTC,CSAGVLALSSYNEQFF
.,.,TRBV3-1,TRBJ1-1,TGTGCCAGCAGCCATAAGGATTCTGAAGCTTTCTTT,CASSHKDSEAFF
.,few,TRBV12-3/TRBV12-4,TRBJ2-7,TGTGCCAGCAGTTTAACGAATTGGGGACCGATCTACGAGCAGTACTTC,CASSLTNWGPIYEQYF
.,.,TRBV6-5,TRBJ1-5,TGTGCCAGCAGTTACCCCCCGGTGAGGGGGAGATATAGCAATCAGCCCCAGCATTTT,CASSYPPVRGRYSNQPQHF
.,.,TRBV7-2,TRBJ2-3,TGTGCCAGCAGCGCTTTAACGGGAGATACGCAGTATTTT,CASSALTGDTQYF
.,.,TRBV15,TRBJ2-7,TGTGCCACCAGCAGCACCGCGGTGAGCGAGGCCTTGAAGCAGTACTTC,CATSSTAVSEALKQYF
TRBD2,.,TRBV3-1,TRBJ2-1,TGTGCCAGCAGCCAACTAGCGGGGGCTTTCAATGAGCAGTTCTTC,CASSQLAGAFNEQFF